These T cell receptor beta chains were read from a single sample in a study of T cell responses to AZD1222 COVID-19 vaccine. Profiling relied on immunoSEQ multiplex PCR, and the TCRdb table lists in-frame clones only, not all of them. The data show 75,000 to 100,000 clones, with around 89% seen just once and over 7.5% held by the top ten. The sequencing used peripheral blood, collected on day 0 of AZD1222 vaccination. All receptors derive from an adult in good health. Both conserved end residues are part of each CDR3. The order of the fields is CDR3 DNA, CDR3 protein, J gene, clone size, V gene, D gene. The D gene is left open where the match is weak. Rows give clone size only sometimes, using once, few, many, or a class for an expanded clone.

TGTGCCAGCTCACCAATGCGGGGTCTCACTGAAGCTTTCTTT | CASSPMRGLTEAFF | TRBJ1-1 | - | TRBV18 | -
TGTGCCAGCTCCGGGCAGGCGAACACCGGGGAGCTGTTTTTT | CASSGQANTGELFF | TRBJ2-2 | - | TRBV7-3 | -
TGTGCCAGCAGCCAGGAGATGAGCAATCAGCCCCAGCATTTT | CASSQEMSNQPQHF | TRBJ1-5 | - | TRBV6-5 | -
TGTGCCAGCAGTGTGGTAGGACGGGGGACAGATTATGGCTACACCTTC | CASSVVGRGTDYGYTF | TRBJ1-2 | - | TRBV27 | TRBD1
TGTGCCACCGCGACAGGGACTCCGAATGAAAAACTGTTTTTT | CATATGTPNEKLFF | TRBJ1-4 | - | TRBV10-3 | TRBD1
TGTGCCAACCCAACAGGGGTCGGCACTGAAGCTTTCTTT | CANPTGVGTEAFF | TRBJ1-1 | - | TRBV2 | TRBD1
TGCAGCGTTGTGTCGGGCCAGGGAGGCACAGATACGCAGTATTTT | CSVVSGQGGTDTQYF | TRBJ2-3 | once | TRBV29-1 | -
TGTGCCAGCAGTGAAGGCAGTAGTGGTGGAAACACCATATATTTT | CASSEGSSGGNTIYF | TRBJ1-3 | once | TRBV6-1 | -
TGTGCCAGCATCCAGGGGCCCTATGGTGGGCAGTACTTC | CASIQGPYGGQYF | TRBJ2-7 | - | TRBV2 | -
TGCGCCAGCAGCCAAGAGGCGGATTATAGCAATCAGCCCCAGCATTTT | CASSQEADYSNQPQHF | TRBJ1-5 | - | TRBV4-1 | -
TGTGCCAGCTCACTCTTGGGGACAGCTTTAATGAACACTGAAGCTTTCTTT | CASSLLGTALMNTEAFF | TRBJ1-1 | - | TRBV18 | TRBD1
TGTGCCAGCAGCTTTCAGGGGGCTGAGGATTCACCCCTCCACTTT | CASSFQGAEDSPLHF | TRBJ1-6 | - | TRBV11-2 | TRBD1
TGTGCCATCAGTGAGCGCGTAGCCCGAGAGACCCAGTACTTC | CAISERVARETQYF | TRBJ2-5 | - | TRBV10-3 | -
TGTGCCAGCAGCAACTCCCCCGAGCAGTACTTC | CASSNSPEQYF | TRBJ2-7 | - | TRBV21-1 | -
TGTGCCAGCAGCGTGTCCCGAGGCAATCAGCCCCAGCATTTT | CASSVSRGNQPQHF | TRBJ1-5 | - | TRBV3-1/TRBV3-2 | -
TGTGCCAGCAGTCTGGGTAGCTATGGCTACACCTTC | CASSLGSYGYTF | TRBJ1-2 | once | TRBV12-3/TRBV12-4 | -
TGTGCCAGCAGTTACTCGACAGACACCGGGGAGCTGTTTTTT | CASSYSTDTGELFF | TRBJ2-2 | once | TRBV6-2/TRBV6-3 | -
TGCGCCAGCAGCCAAGAATTGGCTGGGGCCAGCGAAAAACTGTTTTTT | CASSQELAGASEKLFF | TRBJ1-4 | - | TRBV4-1 | -
TGTGCCAGCTCACCGAGGACTGAGATGAACGCTGAAGCTTTCTTT | CASSPRTEMNAEAFF | TRBJ1-1 | - | TRBV18 | -
TGTGCCAGCAGCTTAGCGCCCCTCTCCTACGAGCAGTACTTC | CASSLAPLSYEQYF | TRBJ2-7 | - | TRBV7-9 | -
TGTGCCAGCAACAACCGGGACTCGGCCTCCGATGAGCAGTTCTTC | CASNNRDSASDEQFF | TRBJ2-1 | - | TRBV5-6 | -
TGCGCCAGCAGCTTGGAGGCAGGGGACGGTCAGCCCCAGCATTTT | CASSLEAGDGQPQHF | TRBJ1-5 | once | TRBV5-1 | -
TGCGCCAGCAGTGCAGCGAATGAGCAGTTCTTC | CASSAANEQFF | TRBJ2-1 | - | TRBV4-1 | -
TGTGCCAGCAGTTGGGAGGACTCCTATAATTCACCCCTCCACTTT | CASSWEDSYNSPLHF | TRBJ1-6 | once | TRBV6-5 | -
TGTGCCAGCAGTGCCCCCCCGGGAGGTAGCTCACCCCTCCACTTT | CASSAPPGGSSPLHF | TRBJ1-6 | - | TRBV6-4 | -
TGTGCCAGCAGCCCGGCCAGGGTAATCTATGGCTACACCTTC | CASSPARVIYGYTF | TRBJ1-2 | - | TRBV7-9 | -
TGTGCCAGCAGCTCCGGACAGACCCACACTGAAGCTTTCTTT | CASSSGQTHTEAFF | TRBJ1-1 | - | TRBV7-8 | -
TGTGCCAGTACCCTCCCCGGGACTAGCGGGGGGTGGGGCACCGGGGAGCTGTTTTTT | CASTLPGTSGGWGTGELFF | TRBJ2-2 | - | TRBV19 | TRBD2
TGTGCCAGCAGCAGAGGCCCGGGGGAAGAGACCCAGTACTTC | CASSRGPGEETQYF | TRBJ2-5 | - | TRBV7-9 | -
TGTGCCAGCAAGGGGCCGGGAGAGACCCAGTACTTC | CASKGPGETQYF | TRBJ2-5 | once | TRBV7-2 | -
TGCGCCAGCAGCCCGGGGTTTACAGATCCAAACGAGGCGTATTTT | CASSPGFTDPNEAYF | TRBJ1-3 | - | TRBV4-3 | -
TGTGCCAGTAGTAGCCGGACTAGCGGAACTAGCACAGATACGCAGTATTTT | CASSSRTSGTSTDTQYF | TRBJ2-3 | - | TRBV19 | TRBD2
TGTGCCAGCAGTGAGACGAATCGGGCCCAGCATTTT | CASSETNRAQHF | TRBJ1-5 | - | TRBV2 | -
TGTGCCAGCAGCCAAACCCACTACGAGCAGTACTTC | CASSQTHYEQYF | TRBJ2-7 | - | TRBV3-1/TRBV3-2 | -